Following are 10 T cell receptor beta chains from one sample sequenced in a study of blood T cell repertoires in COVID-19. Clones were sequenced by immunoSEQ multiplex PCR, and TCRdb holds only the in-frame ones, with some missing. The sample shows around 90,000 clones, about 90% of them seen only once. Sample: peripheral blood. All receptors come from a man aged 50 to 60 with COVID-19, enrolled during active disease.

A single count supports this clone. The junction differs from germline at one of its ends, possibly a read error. The CDR3 loop is CASSLSAGALYF. In DNA form, the CDR3 reads TGTGCCAGCAGTCTATCCGCGGGGGCCCTGTATTTT. V usage is TRBV6-6 and J usage is TRBJ1-5; D possibly corresponds to TRBD1 (6 bases). The length of the CDR3 is 12 residues. Germline CDR1 reads MNHNY; CDR2 reads SVGAGI (reference sequence).

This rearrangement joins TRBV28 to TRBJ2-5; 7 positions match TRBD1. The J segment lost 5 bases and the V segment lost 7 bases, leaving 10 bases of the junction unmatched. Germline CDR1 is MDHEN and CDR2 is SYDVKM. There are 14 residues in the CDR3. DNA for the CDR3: TGTGCCAGCACCCTCGAGGGGGCATGGGAGACCCAGTACTTC. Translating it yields CASTLEGAWETQYF.

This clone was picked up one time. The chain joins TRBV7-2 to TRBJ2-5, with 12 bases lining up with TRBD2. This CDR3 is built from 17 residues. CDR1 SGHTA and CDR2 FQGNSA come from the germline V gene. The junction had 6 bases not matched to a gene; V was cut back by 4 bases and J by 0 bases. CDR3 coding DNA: TGTGCCAGCAGCTCTAATCTAGCGGGGGGGTACCAAGAGACCCAGTACTTC. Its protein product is CASSSNLAGGYQETQYF.

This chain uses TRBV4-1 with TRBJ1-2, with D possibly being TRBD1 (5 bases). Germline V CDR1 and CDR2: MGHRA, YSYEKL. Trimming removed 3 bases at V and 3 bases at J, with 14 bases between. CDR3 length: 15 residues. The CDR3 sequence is CASSQTTGFHYGYTF. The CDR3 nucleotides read TGCGCCAGCAGCCAGACCACAGGATTTCACTATGGCTACACCTTC.

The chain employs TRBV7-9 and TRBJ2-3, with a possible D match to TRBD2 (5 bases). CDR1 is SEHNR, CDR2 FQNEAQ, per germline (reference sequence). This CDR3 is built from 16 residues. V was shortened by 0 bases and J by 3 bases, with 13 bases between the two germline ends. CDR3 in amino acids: CASSLALRVGTDTQYF. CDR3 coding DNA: TGTGCCAGCAGCTTAGCGTTGCGGGTTGGTACAGATACGCAGTATTTT.

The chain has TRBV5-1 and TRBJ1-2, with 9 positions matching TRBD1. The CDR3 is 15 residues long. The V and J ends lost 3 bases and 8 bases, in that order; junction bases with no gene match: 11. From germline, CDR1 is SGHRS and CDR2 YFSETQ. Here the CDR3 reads CASSSDHPGQGGYTF. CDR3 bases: TGCGCCAGCAGCTCCGATCACCCGGGACAGGGAGGCTACACCTTC.

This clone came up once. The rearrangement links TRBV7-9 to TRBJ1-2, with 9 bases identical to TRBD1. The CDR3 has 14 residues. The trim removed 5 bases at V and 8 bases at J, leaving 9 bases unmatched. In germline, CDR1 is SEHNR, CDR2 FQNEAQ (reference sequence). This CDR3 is CASSPLDRGGGYTF. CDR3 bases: TGTGCCAGCAGCCCATTGGACAGGGGAGGCGGCTACACCTTC. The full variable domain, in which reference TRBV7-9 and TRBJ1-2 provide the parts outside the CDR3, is DTGVSQNPRHKITKRGQNVTFRCDPISEHNRLYWYRQTLGQGPEFLTYFQNEAQLEKSRLLSDRFSAERPKGSFSTLEIQRTEQGDSAMYLCASSPLDRGGGYTFGSGTRLTVV.

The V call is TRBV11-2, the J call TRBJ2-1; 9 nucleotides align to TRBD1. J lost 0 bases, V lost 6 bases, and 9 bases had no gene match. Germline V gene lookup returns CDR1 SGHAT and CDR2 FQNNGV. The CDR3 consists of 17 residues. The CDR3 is CASSLTDRGASYNEQFF. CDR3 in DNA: TGTGCCAGCAGTTTGACCGACAGGGGGGCCTCCTACAATGAGCAGTTCTTC.

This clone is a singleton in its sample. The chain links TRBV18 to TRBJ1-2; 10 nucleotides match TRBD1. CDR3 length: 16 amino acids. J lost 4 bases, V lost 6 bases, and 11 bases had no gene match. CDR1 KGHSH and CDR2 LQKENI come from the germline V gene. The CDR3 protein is CASSDDRGRISYGYTF. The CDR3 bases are TGTGCCAGCTCGGACGACAGGGGGCGCATCTCCTATGGCTACACCTTC.

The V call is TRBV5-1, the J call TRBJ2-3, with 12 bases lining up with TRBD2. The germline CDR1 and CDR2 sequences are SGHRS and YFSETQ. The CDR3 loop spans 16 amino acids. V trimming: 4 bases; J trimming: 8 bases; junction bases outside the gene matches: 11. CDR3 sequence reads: CASSQLAGGGYGTQYF. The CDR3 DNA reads TGCGCCAGCAGCCAACTAGCGGGGGGCGGTTACGGTACGCAGTATTTT.